Below, 15 T cell receptor beta chains from the same sample are listed, as sequenced in a study of blood T cell repertoires in COVID-19. Only in-frame clones appear in the TCRdb table, and some are missing; sequencing was by immunoSEQ multiplex PCR. Of roughly 70,000 clones in the sample, around nine tenths were seen once. Sequenced: peripheral blood. These receptors originate from a human donor in a cohort sampled during active COVID-19.

The V gene is TRBV9, the J gene TRBJ1-1; 7 bases map to TRBD1. The CDR3 contains 15 residues. The ends lost 3 bases at V and 6 bases at J; junction bases unmatched: 11. Germline CDR1 SGDLS, CDR2 YYNGEE. CDR3 protein: CASSEDREVNPEAFF. The DNA for the CDR3 is TGTGCCAGCAGCGAAGACAGGGAGGTTAATCCTGAAGCTTTCTTT.

CDR3 in DNA: TGTGCCAGCAGTTTTTCAGAAGTCAATCAGCCCCAGCATTTT. Protein product: CASSFSEVNQPQHF. The chain links TRBV6-5 to TRBJ1-5; D is undetermined. The V end was cut by 4 bases, the J end by 3 bases, with 10 bases between. The length of the CDR3 is 14 residues. CDR1 and CDR2 from the germline V gene are MNHEY and SVGAGI.

V usage is TRBV4-1 and J usage is TRBJ1-5, with 7 bases that match TRBD1. Germline CDR1 is MGHRA and CDR2 is YSYEKL. The CDR3 sequence is 15 residues long. V lost 6 bases, J lost 3 bases, and 8 bases stayed unmatched. The CDR3 sequence is CASSSGTDFNQPQHF. The DNA for the CDR3 is TGCGCCAGCAGTTCCGGGACAGACTTCAATCAGCCCCAGCATTTT.

V gene TRBV11-2 combines with J gene TRBJ1-4; D remains unclear. Germline CDR1 is SGHAT and CDR2 is FQNNGV. This CDR3 contains 16 residues. V was pared by 3 bases and J by 0 bases, with 11 bases between. CDR3: CASSFSKFATNEKLFF. As DNA, the CDR3 is TGTGCCAGCAGCTTTTCCAAATTTGCAACTAATGAAAAACTGTTTTTT. Full variable domain (remainder filled in from reference TRBV11-2 and TRBJ1-4): EAGVAQSPRYKIIEKRQSVAFWCNPISGHATLYWYQQILGQGPKLLIQFQNNGVVDDSQLPKDRFSAERLKGVDSTLKIQPAKLEDSAVYLCASSFSKFATNEKLFFGSGTQLSVL.

The chain combines TRBV28 with TRBJ1-1; the D gene is possibly TRBD1 (6 bases). The V end was cut by 3 bases, the J end by 3 bases, with 11 bases between. CDR1 and CDR2 (germline): MDHEN, SYDVKM. This CDR3 spans 14 amino acids. The CDR3 sequence: CASSFRGIYTEAFF. The CDR3 DNA reads TGTGCCAGCAGTTTCAGGGGTATCTACACTGAAGCTTTCTTT. Using reference TRBV28 and TRBJ1-1 for the parts outside the CDR3, the full variable domain is DVKVTQSSRYLVKRTGEKVFLECVQDMDHENMFWYRQDPGLGLRLIYFSYDVKMKEKGDIPEGYSVSREKKERFSLILESASTNQTSMYLCASSFRGIYTEAFFGQGTRLTVV.

The V gene is TRBV6-5, the J gene TRBJ1-2; 7 nucleotides align to TRBD1. The CDR3 sequence is 14 residues long. Germline CDR1 MNHEY, CDR2 SVGAGI. V lost 8 bases, J lost 0 bases, and 6 bases stayed unmatched. CDR3 bases: TGTGCCAGCCGAACGACAGGGACTAACTATGGCTACACCTTC. Translating it yields CASRTTGTNYGYTF.

This chain connects TRBV28 to TRBJ1-3, with unresolved D. CDR1 is MDHEN and CDR2 is SYDVKM in the germline V gene. V lost 7 bases to trimming and J lost 0 bases, with 7 bases between them. This CDR3 spans 13 amino acids. CDR3 coding DNA: TGTGCCAGCACAGAGGGCTCTGGAAACACCATATATTTT. Its translation: CASTEGSGNTIYF.

This clone was recorded once. The CDR3 sequence: CASSLGQRGGDYEQYF. The CDR3 DNA follows: TGTGCCAGCAGCTTAGGCCAGCGGGGGGGCGACTACGAGCAGTACTTC. The chain joins TRBV7-9 to TRBJ2-7; 10 bases align to TRBD2. V lost 1 base to trimming and J lost 3 bases; unmatched junction nucleotides: 6. The germline V gene has CDR1 SEHNR and CDR2 FQNEAQ (reference sequence). This CDR3 has 16 residues.

The genes are TRBV15 and TRBJ2-3; D is undetermined. Germline lookup yields CDR1 LNHNV and CDR2 YYDKDF (reference sequence). V lost 0 bases to trimming and J lost 0 bases, with 7 bases between them. The CDR3 runs 15 residues. The chain's CDR3 is CATSRDPSSTDTQYF. CDR3 nucleotides: TGTGCCACCAGCAGAGATCCCTCTAGCACAGATACGCAGTATTTT. Filled out from reference TRBV15 and TRBJ2-3, the complete variable domain reads DAMVIQNPRYQVTQFGKPVTLSCSQTLNHNVMYWYQQKSSQAPKLLFHYYDKDFNNEADTPDNFQSRRPNTSFCFLDIRSPGLGDTAMYLCATSRDPSSTDTQYFGPGTRLTVL.

This chain links TRBV6-5 with TRBJ1-4; 7 bases line up with TRBD1. The germline V gene has CDR1 MNHEY and CDR2 SVGAGI. This CDR3 is built from 14 residues. The trim removed 8 bases at V and 8 bases at J, leaving 11 bases unmatched. The CDR3 bases are TGTGCCAGCTCCCCTCGACAGGGCGGGGAAAAACTGTTTTTT. Translation gives CASSPRQGGEKLFF.

V usage is TRBV6-2 or TRBV6-3 and J usage is TRBJ1-5; D gene ambiguous. Germline CDR1 reads MNHEY; CDR2 reads SVGEGT. With 3 bases removed from V and 6 bases from J, the gap between germline ends came to 9 bases. The CDR3 loop spans 13 amino acids. This chain's CDR3 is CASSYGWSQPQHF. The CDR3 DNA sequence: TGTGCCAGCAGTTATGGATGGAGTCAGCCCCAGCATTTT.

The gene calls are TRBV12-3 or TRBV12-4 and TRBJ1-1; possibly TRBD1 for D (6 bases). Trimming shortened V by 7 bases and J by 5 bases, and 11 bases separated the two germline ends. The CDR3 totals 12 residues. The CDR3 protein is CASIGGGTEAFF. As DNA, the CDR3 is TGTGCCAGCATAGGGGGTGGAACTGAAGCTTTCTTT.

A few counts support this clone. The rearrangement uses TRBV4-1 and TRBJ1-1; D uncertain. The V end lost 0 bases, the J end lost 5 bases, and 7 bases lay between the germline ends. This CDR3 contains 13 residues. Per germline, CDR1 MGHRA and CDR2 YSYEKL. CDR3: CASSQEQRTEAFF. The CDR3 DNA is TGCGCCAGCAGCCAAGAACAGAGAACTGAAGCTTTCTTT.

The chain recombines TRBV24-1 with TRBJ2-6; 7 positions agree with TRBD1. This CDR3 region has 17 residues. V lost 4 bases and J lost 0; bases outside the gene matches: 5. The germline V gene has CDR1 KGHDR and CDR2 SFDVKD. The CDR3 reads CATSETGRASGANVLTF. CDR3 sequence (DNA): TGTGCCACCAGTGAGACAGGGCGAGCCTCTGGGGCCAACGTCCTGACTTTC.

J is TRBJ2-7 and V is TRBV5-6, with no clear D. CDR3 length: 12 amino acids. V was cut by 2 bases and J by 5 bases, with 8 bases left in between. CDR1 is SGHDT, CDR2 YYEEEE, per germline. The CDR3 reads CASSLTPDEQYF. The CDR3 nucleotides are TGTGCCAGCAGCTTAACCCCGGACGAGCAGTACTTC.